This section outlines one T cell receptor beta chain sequence together with its context. The specificity of this receptor is unknown. No base quality information exists; no much larger clone differs at one position. To prepare the library, 5' RACE was applied. Sequencing was carried out with an Illumina HiSeq 2000. Template switching added a universal primer binding site, and the final cDNA carried a unique molecular identifier that allowed TCR cDNA molecules to be counted accurately. Specific primers in the conserved constant-segment region were used to synthesize first-strand cDNA for the TCR alpha and beta chains. To control for contamination, every cDNA library was double barcoded, receiving both a SMART-Mk sample barcode and Illumina barcodes. Two successive PCR steps introduced TruSeq adapter sequences along with Illumina sample barcodes. TCR alpha and beta cDNA libraries were sequenced on the Illumina HiSeq platform with custom primers. Regarding the original processing steps: MiGEC was used to process raw reads and extract unique molecular identifiers, and MiXCR was used to find CDR3 positions. For each individual, recombination models were inferred using an EM algorithm with the repgenHMM and IGoR tools. Shared clonotype analysis was performed with the tcR package in R, normalizing sharing by the product of cloneset sizes. To study raw recombination free of thymic and clonal selection effects, out-of-frame nonproductive sequences were analyzed. TCRdb trimmed public reads at Q25 via fastp, called clones via MiXCR and kept in-frame beta chains. Every CDR3 protein is listed once, alongside the most common genes and DNA of its rows. The V and J calls, along with clone size, are taken from TCRdb and not from the paper's own processing. A total of some 500,000 distinct CDR3 sequences appear in this sample, roughly 21% of them only once. Around 0.9% of the sample is taken by the ten largest.

The sample is drawn from a study of identical twins listed by TCRdb under 2016. In the study overall: To test whether fetal clonotypes persist, the study used deep sequencing on TCR alpha and beta repertoires from monozygotic twins, unrelated adults of various ages, and cord blood. To rule out contamination, the twin experiments were replicated at different times with different library preparation protocols. Overall study results and their limits: Zero-insertion analyses could be partly confounded by invariant T cells such as MAIT and iNKT, although diverse VJ usage argued against such confounding for most clonotypes. Because the same donors could not be followed over many years, the conclusions depended on cross-sectional statistical analysis. Fewer insertions were carried by abundant cord blood beta clonotypes, a similar but weaker trend appeared in young adult naive repertoires, and no such trend appeared in memory repertoires. Excess twin sharing in beta out-of-frame sequences was weaker because fewer shared sequences lowered the signal-to-noise ratio. Compared with coincidental sharing between unrelated individuals, an excess of low generation-probability sequences was observed among out-of-frame TCR alpha sequences shared between twins. In monozygotic twins, out-of-frame TCR alpha sharing was systematically underestimated by recombination models, although the models agreed with sharing between unrelated individuals.

The CDR3 spans 14 residues, from the cysteine through the phenylalanine. Only the CDR3 DNA is retained, 42 bases long and in frame from the first base. The germline V gene sets CDR1 to SGHVS and CDR2 to FNYEAQ. Relative to germline, V is 1 base shorter and J is 9 bases shorter, with 13 bases between their ends. All donors were healthy Caucasians. The twin cohort comprised three pairs of female monozygotic twins, all aged about 18 to 30 years. Positive isolation kits from Invitrogen were used to isolate the CD4+ and CD8+ T cell populations. These sequences were also reported in another study, on T cells expressing NK-cell markers. As described in the second report: Three sorted T-cell subsets (CD3+CD56+NKG2C+, CD3+CD56+NKG2C- and CD3+CD56-NKG2C+) from fewer than 10 donors had their TCR beta-chain repertoires profiled. Seven of the eight sequenced donors were HCMV-seropositive and one was HCMV-seronegative. In several experiments an anti-gammadeltaTCR antibody was added to restrict sorting to alphabetaTCR-expressing T cells. In several donors, the dominant CD3+CD56+NKG2C+ clonotypes were found to rank among the top 10 CD8+ clonotypes and to make up roughly 1.0-7.5% of CD8+ T cells. Those dominant clonotypes were again the most abundant among CD3+CD56-NKG2C+ cells in a few donors, at about 28.3-65%. Whether the expanded NKG2C-expressing T cell clones were specific for HCMV antigens was left unclear. The eight sequenced donors were randomly selected healthy volunteers, three men and five women. HCMV serostatus was determined by detecting HCMV-specific IgG in serum with a commercial ELISA kit. MIGEC handled demultiplexing of the reads and grouping by UMI, while MiTCR was used to assemble and quantify clonotypes. Only TCR cDNA sequences supported by at least two reads were kept to exclude erroneous sequences. The tcR package was used for downstream repertoire analysis, with clonotypes matched between fractions based on CDR3 nucleotide sequence plus V segment. VDJmatch was used to annotate antigen specificity against VDJdb, with one amino acid substitution in CDR3 permitted.

Rearrangement joined TRBV7-6 to TRBJ2-1; the D gene is tentatively TRBD1 or TRBD2, each matching 5 bases. The source of this sequence is a young woman in good health. The specimen sequenced was CD4+ T cells sorted from blood. The DNA is TGTGCCAGCAGCTTAGACACCGGGGCGGTTGAGCAGTTCTTC. It specifies CASSLDTGAVEQFF. With all but the CDR3 taken from the reference TRBV7-6 and TRBJ2-1 genes, the full variable domain is: GAGVSQSPRYKVTKRGQDVALRCDPISGHVSLYWYRQALGQGPEFLTYFNYEAQQDKSGLPNDRFSAERPEGSISTLTIQRTEQRDSAMYRCASSLDTGAVEQFFGPGTRLTVL.